These T cell receptor beta chains were read from a single sample in a study of neoadjuvant nivolumab and ipilimumab in lung cancer. Produced via immunoSEQ multiplex PCR; TCRdb's table is partial and in-frame only. The table shows about 29,000 clones, with roughly three quarters occurring only once. Here the sequenced sample was tumor tissue, taken after neoadjuvant nivolumab, alone or with ipilimumab, at or shortly before surgery. The receptors were gathered from an adult with non-small cell lung cancer. Each CDR3 is given with its conserved first and last residue. The D gene is left open where the match is weak. Clone size is shown for a subset of rows, as once, few, many or a class of expanded clone.

TRBD2	TRBV6-6	TRBJ2-3	.	TGTGCCAGCAGTAGCGGGGATGCAGATACGCAGTATTTT	CASSSGDADTQYF
.	TRBV28	TRBJ2-7	few	TGTGCCAGCAGTTCTCCGGGCCAGGCCTCCGAGCAGTACTTC	CASSSPGQASEQYF
.	TRBV5-6	TRBJ2-3	.	TGTGCCAGCACCCAACTCACAGATACGCAGTATTTT	CASTQLTDTQYF
.	TRBV30	TRBJ1-2	.	TGTGCCTGGAGGGGGCAGCAGGGCGGAGGGCTGAAGTATGGCTACACCTTC	CAWRGQQGGGLKYGYTF
.	TRBV14	TRBJ2-1	.	TGTGCCAGCAGCCAAGATTTCCCGCGGGAGCAGTTCTTC	CASSQDFPREQFF
.	TRBV2	TRBJ2-7	.	TGTGCCAGCAGTGAGACTCCCTTGGGGGAGCAGTACTTC	CASSETPLGEQYF
TRBD1	TRBV6-6	TRBJ1-5	.	TGTGCCAGCAGCCCCACAGGGGTCAAGCAGCCCCAGCATTTT	CASSPTGVKQPQHF
.	TRBV5-1	TRBJ2-5	.	TGCGCCAGCAGCTTGGCTGGCGAGACCCAGTACTTC	CASSLAGETQYF
TRBD1	TRBV30	TRBJ2-7	.	TGTGCCTGGAGCGGTGACAGGGGGCAGCAGTACTTC	CAWSGDRGQQYF
TRBD1	TRBV6-1	TRBJ1-4	.	TGTGCCAGCAGGCGGGACAGTACCAATGAAAAACTGTTTTTT	CASRRDSTNEKLFF
.	TRBV5-1	TRBJ2-2	once	TGCGCCAGCAGCCAGACCCTGAACACCGGGGAGCTGTTTTTT	CASSQTLNTGELFF
.	TRBV11-3	TRBJ1-2	few	TGTGCCAGCAGCTTAGCCGGGGGCTATGGCTACACCTTC	CASSLAGGYGYTF
TRBD2	TRBV7-9	TRBJ2-1	.	TGTGCCAGCAGGATGGGCGGGGGGGCTTTCTACAATGAGCAGTTCTTC	CASRMGGGAFYNEQFF
TRBD1	TRBV5-6	TRBJ1-4	.	TGTGCCAGCAGCTTGGGTGGACAGGGGGATAATGAAAAACTGTTTTTT	CASSLGGQGDNEKLFF
.	TRBV25-1	TRBJ1-1	.	TGTGCCAGCAGTCCTATACAGAGCACTGAAGCTTTCTTT	CASSPIQSTEAFF
TRBD1	TRBV11-2	TRBJ1-5	.	TGTGCCAGCAGCTTGGCAGGGGGCAATAGCCAGCCCCAGCATTTT	CASSLAGGNSQPQHF
.	TRBV7-3	TRBJ2-2	once	TGTGCCAGCAGCTTAGGCCCCGCCGGGGAGCTGTTTTTT	CASSLGPAGELFF
.	TRBV5-1	TRBJ1-2	.	TGCGCCAGCAGCACTGGGGGGGACTATGGCTACACCTTC	CASSTGGDYGYTF
TRBD1	TRBV6-1	TRBJ2-7	few	TGTGCCAGCAGTTTGGGGACAGGGGGAACCTACGAGCAGTACTTC	CASSLGTGGTYEQYF
.	TRBV2	TRBJ1-3	.	TGTGCCAGCAGCCCATCCGGGACAAGCTCTGGAAACACCATATATTTT	CASSPSGTSSGNTIYF
.	TRBV11-1	TRBJ1-2	.	TGTGCCAGCAGCTCGACGGTGAAGCTTGGCTACACCTTC	CASSSTVKLGYTF
.	TRBV5-4	TRBJ1-1	.	TGTGCCAGCAGCTTTGACAGAAGGAACACTGAAGCTTTCTTT	CASSFDRRNTEAFF
.	TRBV29-1	TRBJ2-3	.	TGCAGCGCCCGGGGAGTAGATACGCAGTATTTT	CSARGVDTQYF
TRBD1	TRBV15	TRBJ2-2	.	TGTGCCACCAGCAGGGTCTTTGGACAGGGGAACACCGGGGAGCTGTTTTTT	CATSRVFGQGNTGELFF
TRBD2	TRBV9	TRBJ2-5	.	TGTGCCAGCAGTGAGGGACTAGCGGGGGGCTATGGAGAGACCCAGTACTTC	CASSEGLAGGYGETQYF
TRBD1	TRBV5-1	TRBJ1-2	.	TGCGCCAGCAGCCTCGGGCCTGGACAGGGAGGTGGCTACACCTTC	CASSLGPGQGGGYTF
TRBD1	TRBV9	TRBJ1-6	few	TGTGCCAGCAGCGTAGGACAGGGTTCACCCCTCCACTTT	CASSVGQGSPLHF
.	TRBV7-7	TRBJ2-1	.	TGTGCTAGCAGCTTAGCCGAGAGTCCCTACAATGAGCAGTTCTTC	CASSLAESPYNEQFF
.	TRBV6-1	TRBJ2-5	once	TGTGCCAGCCGGGTAGGGATCGAGACCCAGTACTTC	CASRVGIETQYF
.	TRBV5-4	TRBJ2-7	.	TGTGCCAGCAGCCCCGGGACGGAACACACCTACGAGCAGTACTTC	CASSPGTEHTYEQYF
.	TRBV6-5	TRBJ2-5	.	TGTGCCAGCGGGACTTCGCGGGGTGAAGAGACCCAGTACTTC	CASGTSRGEETQYF
.	TRBV5-1	TRBJ1-2	once	TGCGCCAGCAGCTTGGGGGTTTACGGCTATGGCTACACCTTC	CASSLGVYGYGYTF
TRBD1	TRBV6-5	TRBJ1-6	.	TGTGCCACAAGGGGGCATCATTCACCCCTCCACTTT	CATRGHHSPLHF
.	TRBV7-2	TRBJ2-3	.	TGTGCCAGCAGCGCTGGACCCACCAGGGCGCAGTATTTT	CASSAGPTRAQYF
TRBD1	TRBV4-1	TRBJ1-4	.	TGCGCCAGCAGCCAAGGTGGGACAGGGCGAGAAAAACTGTTTTTT	CASSQGGTGREKLFF
TRBD2	TRBV4-2	TRBJ2-1	.	TGTGCCAGCAGCCAAGACACGACTAGCGGTTACAATGAGCAGTTCTTC	CASSQDTTSGYNEQFF
TRBD2	TRBV15	TRBJ2-5	.	TGTGCCACCAGCAGAGATTTGGGACTAGCAGAGACCCAGTACTTC	CATSRDLGLAETQYF
.	TRBV11-2	TRBJ1-2	.	TGTGCCAGCAGCTTAGAGTCTGCGGGAGCATATGGCTACACCTTC	CASSLESAGAYGYTF
.	TRBV11-2	TRBJ1-1	.	TGTGCCAGCAGCTTAGCGTTCATGGACAGAGCTGAAGCTTTCTTT	CASSLAFMDRAEAFF
TRBD1	TRBV6-1	TRBJ2-3	.	TGTGCCAGCAGTGATCGCAGGGGGGATACGCAGTATTTT	CASSDRRGDTQYF
.	TRBV30	TRBJ1-1	.	TGTGCCTGGAGATCCTACATGAACACTGAAGCTTTCTTT	CAWRSYMNTEAFF
.	TRBV2	TRBJ1-1	.	TGTGCCAGCAATCGAGACGGAAACACTGAAGCTTTCTTT	CASNRDGNTEAFF
TRBD1	TRBV10-3	TRBJ2-6	.	TGTGCCATCAGTGAGGACAGGGGTCCCGCCAACGTCCTGACTTTC	CAISEDRGPANVLTF
TRBD2	TRBV4-2	TRBJ2-2	once	TGTGCCAGCAGCCGCCAAGTAGGAGCGGGGGGGCCATCCGGGGAGCTGTTTTTT	CASSRQVGAGGPSGELFF
.	TRBV28	TRBJ1-2	few	TGTGCCAGCAGGAAAACGGGACAAGGGATATGCACCTTC	CASRKTGQGICTF
.	TRBV7-9	TRBJ2-2	few	TGTGCCAGCAGCTTAGCGTTGGGGGCGAACACCGGGGAGCTGTTTTTT	CASSLALGANTGELFF
.	TRBV12-5	TRBJ2-2	.	TGTGCTAGTGGTCACGGGTCCGGGGAGCTGTTTTTT	CASGHGSGELFF
.	TRBV7-2	TRBJ1-2	few	TGTGCCAGCAGCTTAGACAGGGACTATGGCTACACCTTC	CASSLDRDYGYTF
TRBD1	TRBV6-1	TRBJ1-2	.	TGTGCCAGCAGCCCGGACAGGGGGCAAGGCTACACCTTC	CASSPDRGQGYTF
TRBD1	TRBV6-5	TRBJ1-6	.	TGTGCCAGCAGTTATAATACAGGGGTGGGGAATTCACCCCTCCACTTT	CASSYNTGVGNSPLHF
.	TRBV7-2	TRBJ2-3	.	TGTGCCAGCAGCCTCCAACCGGGCACAGATACGCAGTATTTT	CASSLQPGTDTQYF
.	TRBV7-8	TRBJ2-1	once	TGTGCCAGCAGCTTAGGGCAGGGTGGGAGCAATGAGCAGTTCTTC	CASSLGQGGSNEQFF
TRBD2	TRBV7-9	TRBJ2-1	.	TGTGCCAGCAGCTTAGCGGTGACTAGCGGGGACAATGAGCAGTTCTTC	CASSLAVTSGDNEQFF
.	TRBV5-1	TRBJ1-1	few	TGCGCCAGCAGCTCCGGGACCGGGCGTTCTGAAGCTTTCTTT	CASSSGTGRSEAFF
TRBD1	TRBV9	TRBJ2-1	.	TGTGCCAGCAGCCTAGCGGTGGGACAGGGGGCGGATGAGCAGTTCTTC	CASSLAVGQGADEQFF